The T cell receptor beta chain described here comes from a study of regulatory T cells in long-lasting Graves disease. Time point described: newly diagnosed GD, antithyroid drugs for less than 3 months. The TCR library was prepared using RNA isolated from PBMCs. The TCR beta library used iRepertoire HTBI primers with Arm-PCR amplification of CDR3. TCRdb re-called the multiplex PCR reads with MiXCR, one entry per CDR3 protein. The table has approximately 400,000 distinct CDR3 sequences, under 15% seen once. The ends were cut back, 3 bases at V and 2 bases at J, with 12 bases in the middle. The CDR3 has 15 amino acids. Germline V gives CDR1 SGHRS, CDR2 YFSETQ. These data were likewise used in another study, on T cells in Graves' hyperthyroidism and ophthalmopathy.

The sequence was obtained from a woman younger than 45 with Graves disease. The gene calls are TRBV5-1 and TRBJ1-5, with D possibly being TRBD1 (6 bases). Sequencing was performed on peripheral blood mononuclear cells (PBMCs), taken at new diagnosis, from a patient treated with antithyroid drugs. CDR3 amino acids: CASSWGEGGNQPQHF. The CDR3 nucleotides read TGCGCCAGCAGCTGGGGGGAGGGGGGCAATCAGCCCCAGCATTTT.